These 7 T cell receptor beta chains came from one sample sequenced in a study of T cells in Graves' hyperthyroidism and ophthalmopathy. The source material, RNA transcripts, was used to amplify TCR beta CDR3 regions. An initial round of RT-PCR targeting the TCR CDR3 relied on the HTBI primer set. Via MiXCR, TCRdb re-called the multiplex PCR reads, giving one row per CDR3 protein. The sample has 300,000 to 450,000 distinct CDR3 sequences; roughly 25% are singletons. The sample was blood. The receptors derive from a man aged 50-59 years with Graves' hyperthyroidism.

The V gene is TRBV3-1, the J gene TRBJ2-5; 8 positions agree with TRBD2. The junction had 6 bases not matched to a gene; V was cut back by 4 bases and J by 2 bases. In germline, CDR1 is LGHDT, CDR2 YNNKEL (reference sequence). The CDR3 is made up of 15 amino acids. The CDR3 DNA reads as TGTGCCAGCAGCCTTCCCGGGACTAGTCAAGAGACCCAGTACTTC. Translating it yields CASSLPGTSQETQYF.

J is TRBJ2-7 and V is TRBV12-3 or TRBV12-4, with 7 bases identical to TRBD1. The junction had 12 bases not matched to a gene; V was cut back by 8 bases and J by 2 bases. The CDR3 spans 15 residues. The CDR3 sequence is CASLEGNRGPYEQYF. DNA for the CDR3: TGTGCCAGCCTAGAGGGAAACAGGGGCCCCTACGAGCAGTACTTC.

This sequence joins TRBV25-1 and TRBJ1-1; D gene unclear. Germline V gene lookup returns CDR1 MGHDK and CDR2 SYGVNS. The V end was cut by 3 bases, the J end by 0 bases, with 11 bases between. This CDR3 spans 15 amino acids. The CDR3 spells CASSDSGRLNTEAFF. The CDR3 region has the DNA TGTGCCAGCAGTGATTCGGGCAGGCTGAACACTGAAGCTTTCTTT.

The CDR3 protein is CASSLDGRSDGNTEAFF. CDR3 sequence (DNA): TGTGCCAGCAGCTTAGATGGCCGATCGGACGGTAACACTGAAGCTTTCTTT. The J gene is TRBJ1-1, the V gene TRBV11-3; D is undetermined. This CDR3 has 17 amino acids. V was trimmed by 0 bases and J by 2 bases, leaving 16 bases between them. CDR1 is SGHNT and CDR2 is YENEEA in the germline V gene.

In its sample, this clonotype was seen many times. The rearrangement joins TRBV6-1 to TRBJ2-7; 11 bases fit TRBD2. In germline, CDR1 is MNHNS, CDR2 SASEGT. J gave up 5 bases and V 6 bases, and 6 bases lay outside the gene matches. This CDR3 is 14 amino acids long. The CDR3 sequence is CASRASGRNHEQYF. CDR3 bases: TGTGCCAGCAGAGCTAGCGGGAGGAACCACGAGCAGTACTTC.

In DNA, the CDR3 is TGTGCCAGCAGTTCCCGGACAGGGGATTATGGCTACACCTTC. It is translated as CASSSRTGDYGYTF. V is TRBV2 and J is TRBJ1-2; 9 bases fit TRBD1. The CDR3 has 14 residues. Per the germline V gene, CDR1 is SNHLY and CDR2 is FYNNEI. V dropped 5 bases and J dropped 5; count of bases not matched to a gene: 6.

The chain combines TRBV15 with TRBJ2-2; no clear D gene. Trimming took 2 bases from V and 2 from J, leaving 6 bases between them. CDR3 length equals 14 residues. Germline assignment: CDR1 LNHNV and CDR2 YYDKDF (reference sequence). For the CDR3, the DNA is TGTGCCACCAGCAGAAGCAGTAACACCGGGGAGCTGTTTTTT. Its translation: CATSRSSNTGELFF. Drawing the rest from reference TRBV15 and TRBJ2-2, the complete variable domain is DAMVIQNPRYQVTQFGKPVTLSCSQTLNHNVMYWYQQKSSQAPKLLFHYYDKDFNNEADTPDNFQSRRPNTSFCFLDIRSPGLGDTAMYLCATSRSSNTGELFFGEGSRLTVL.